The source of this T cell receptor (beta chain) is a study of control samples from healthy donors and cancer patients. This clone came up a few times. The CDR3 spans 13 residues. J was trimmed by 6 bases and V by 8 bases; bases with no gene match: 4. Germline-derived CDR1 and CDR2 are LNHDA and SQIVND (reference sequence). The assay was immunoSEQ multiplex PCR, and TCRdb's table has in-frame clones only and misses some. The table lists tens of thousands of clones, roughly 94% of them singletons. Sequencing was carried out using blood. The gene calls are TRBV19 and TRBJ2-1; 10 bases fit TRBD2. This TCR came from a man aged 25 to 45 in good health. The CDR3 DNA sequence: TGTGCCAGTGGTAGCGGGGGGAGCAATGAGCAGTTCTTC. Protein sequence: CASGSGGSNEQFF.